This TCR beta chain is drawn from a study of beta chain features in type 1 diabetes. Study as a whole: Sorted cells numbering under 140,000,000 were examined across all samples. Points from the study as a whole: In type 1 diabetes patients, VDJ junctions had fewer insertions; deletions at these junctions were more frequent. TCRB CDR3s were moderately but significantly shorter in Type 1 diabetes patients in all four CD4+ subsets.

The CDR3 is made up of 16 amino acids. The V gene end was trimmed by 1 base and the J gene end by 8 bases; junction bases not matched to a gene: 9. CDR1 and CDR2 from the germline V gene are MNHNY and SVGAGI (reference sequence). cDNA synthesis used the whole RNA isolate, giving expressed TCRB sequences. The assay was immunoSEQ multiplex PCR, and TCRdb's table has in-frame clones only and misses some. The sample includes about 280,000 clones, approximately 16% of them seen just once. Purity exceeded 95% in all sorted populations. For this clone: The antigen remains unidentified.

The TCR comes from a man younger than 35 with type 1 diabetes. Material: naive CD4+ T cells from blood. The V call is TRBV6-6, the J call TRBJ1-2; 11 positions agree with TRBD1. CDR3 DNA sequence: TGTGCCAGCAGTTACTTTCCCGGACAGGGGGCTCGGGGCTACACCTTC. Protein sequence: CASSYFPGQGARGYTF.